This is a list of T cell receptor beta chains from one sample in a study of blood T cell repertoires in COVID-19. The data were produced by immunoSEQ multiplex PCR, yet TCRdb's version contains in-frame clones alone and is incomplete. The table records some 180,000 clones, more than 60% of them present only once. The specimen sequenced was peripheral blood. The source of these receptors is a man aged 45-60 years who had recovered from COVID-19. Both conserved end residues are part of each CDR3. Size is omitted from some rows. Given values are once, few, many or a class for expanded clones.

J	V	size	CDR3
TRBJ2-7	TRBV27	-	CASSSTPLISQSYEQYF
TRBJ2-7	TRBV2	-	CASSETRYSSYEQYF
TRBJ1-1	TRBV3-1/TRBV3-2	-	CASSPNRGTEAFF
TRBJ2-1	TRBV4-1	-	CASSRGQGYNEQFF
TRBJ2-7	TRBV27	once	CASRAQGFSYEQYF
TRBJ2-3	TRBV9	few	CASSVEGAGGPWSTDTQYF
TRBJ1-1	TRBV25-1	few	CASREAGAQIEAFF
TRBJ2-3	TRBV2	few	CASSGAGVDTDTQYF
TRBJ2-3	TRBV5-4	-	CASSLAGYGTDTQYF
TRBJ1-5	TRBV7-3	-	CASSSQPGNQPQHF
TRBJ2-5	TRBV9	-	CASSYSPEETQYF
TRBJ1-5	TRBV7-2	-	CASSFLLQPQHF
TRBJ2-1	TRBV20-1	-	CSAQRTGEVF
TRBJ1-5	TRBV7-2	few	CASSLSRGGQPQHF
TRBJ1-4	TRBV29-1	-	CSAKGQDNEKLFF
TRBJ2-5	TRBV10-3	-	CAIRQGMGETQYF
TRBJ1-1	TRBV5-1	-	CASSPDRVPPRGTEAFF
TRBJ1-4	TRBV18	once	CASSPETGGNEKLFF
TRBJ1-1	TRBV11-1	-	CASSPMNTEAFF
TRBJ2-3	TRBV30	-	CAWSVLGGSAADTQYF
TRBJ2-7	TRBV7-8	-	CASSLVQGFYEQYF
TRBJ1-3	TRBV29-1	-	CSVRQYFSGNTIYF
TRBJ1-5	TRBV9	once	CASSVDTRGQPQHF
TRBJ2-5	TRBV28	-	CASNRPGQNQETQYF
TRBJ2-2	TRBV4-1	-	CASSHVRGGNTGELFF
TRBJ2-5	TRBV24-1	once	CATSDFGLAGGQETQYF
TRBJ1-5	TRBV6-5	-	CASKGGQGNQPQHF
TRBJ1-2	TRBV24-1	-	CATSDPIRAGYGYTF
TRBJ2-1	TRBV5-1	few	CASSLPDSFYNEQFF
TRBJ1-5	TRBV2	-	CASSDEGASNQPQHF
TRBJ2-2	TRBV19	few	CASSPPTPATGELFF
TRBJ2-7	TRBV6-1	-	CASRSRQGAWDEQYF
TRBJ2-7	TRBV6-2/TRBV6-3	-	CASSYSRYEQYF
TRBJ1-2	TRBV25-1	-	CASSDRVMLGYTF
TRBJ2-1	TRBV7-8	-	CASSFRVFGVEASYNEQFF
TRBJ1-1	TRBV7-2	-	CASSLSGGDTEAFF
TRBJ2-5	TRBV11-2	-	CASSFSSGGGETQYF
TRBJ2-1	TRBV27	once	CASRGSGRGEQFF
TRBJ2-5	TRBV19	-	CASSTPIAGGRETQYF
TRBJ1-1	TRBV25-1	-	CASSDLGREAFF
TRBJ2-3	TRBV4-1	-	CASSQYLTSGGPSTDTQYF
TRBJ1-2	TRBV3-1/TRBV3-2	few	CASSQDGQGSYGYTF
TRBJ2-3	TRBV7-9	-	CASSSGRVTGTDTQYF
TRBJ1-2	TRBV30	-	CAWSAYSGTGGEFGNYGYTF
TRBJ2-1	TRBV6-2/TRBV6-3	-	CASSYPKVYSGTSGRTEQFF
TRBJ2-3	TRBV5-1	-	CASSLGLGGLDTQYF
TRBJ1-5	TRBV21-1	-	CASSKATPNQPQHF
TRBJ1-4	TRBV28	-	CASRQTGLGEKLFF
TRBJ2-7	TRBV28	-	CASSIQYEQYF
TRBJ1-6	TRBV5-6	once	CASSLGPGSGGPLHF
TRBJ2-1	TRBV7-9	-	CASTKEVGQGNNEQFF
TRBJ2-5	TRBV7-2	-	CASSLGTSGEETQYF
TRBJ2-5	TRBV5-1	once	CASSTGQRETQYF
TRBJ2-5	TRBV27	-	CASSSQLAGVEETQYF
TRBJ2-3	TRBV10-3	few	CAIRRSGGRAGDTQYF
TRBJ1-1	TRBV29-1	-	CSTQTGGVGTEAFF
TRBJ1-2	TRBV21-1	-	CASSKWRGNYGYTF